This T cell receptor (beta chain) was sequenced in a study of cytomegalovirus exposure and HLA in healthy donors. Comment on this clone: Its antigen remains unidentified.

General study points: A later analysis associated about 18,000 TCR beta sequences with HLA alleles at a 0.05 false discovery rate. It was reported in a later analysis that an Asian-associated ancestry cluster showed fewer N-insertions than the roughly 660-donor mean. Earlier findings revealed that most TCR beta V segments proved productive either about 90% or about 30% of the time.

The CDR3 is made up of 16 amino acids. Trimming cost V 4 bases and J 2 bases; bases outside gene matches: 5. Germline V gives CDR1 MGHDK, CDR2 SYGVNS. Amplification used 60 Vbeta primers and 13 Jbeta primers. Authors' processing steps: A follow-up analysis tallied 70 million to 80 million unique TCR beta chains, approximately 10 million shared. TCRdb's copy holds only in-frame clones and misses some; the assay was immunoSEQ multiplex PCR. V and J calls and clone size follow that table, whereas D and trimming were derived from the DNA. The sample data list about 160,000 clones. The sample was PBMCs. The chain combines TRBV25-1 with TRBJ2-7; 13 positions agree with TRBD2. The TCR was taken from a woman aged 50 to 60 in good health and CMV-seronegative. The CDR3 sequence is CASSAILAGGAYEQYF. The CDR3 bases are TGTGCCAGCAGTGCGATACTAGCGGGAGGGGCCTACGAGCAGTACTTC.